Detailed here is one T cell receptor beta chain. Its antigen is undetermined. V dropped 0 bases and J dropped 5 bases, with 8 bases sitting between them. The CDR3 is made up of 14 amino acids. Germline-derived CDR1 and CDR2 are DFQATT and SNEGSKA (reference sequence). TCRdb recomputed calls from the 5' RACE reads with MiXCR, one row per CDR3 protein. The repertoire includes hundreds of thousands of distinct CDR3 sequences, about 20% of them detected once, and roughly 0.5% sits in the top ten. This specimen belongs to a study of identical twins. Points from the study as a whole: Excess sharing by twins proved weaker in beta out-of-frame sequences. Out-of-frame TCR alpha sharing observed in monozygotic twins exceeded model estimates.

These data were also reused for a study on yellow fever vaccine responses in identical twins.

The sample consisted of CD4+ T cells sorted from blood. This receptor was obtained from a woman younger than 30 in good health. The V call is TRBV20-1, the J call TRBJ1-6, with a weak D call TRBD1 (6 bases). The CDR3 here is CSAREDSNNSPLHF. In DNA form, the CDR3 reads TGCAGTGCTAGAGAGGACAGCAATAATTCACCCCTCCACTTT.